Listed below are T cell receptor beta chains from one sample, sequenced in a study of cytomegalovirus exposure and HLA in healthy donors. The table came from immunoSEQ multiplex PCR; TCRdb's copy has only in-frame clones and leaves some out. The data hold 160,000 or so clones, with 75% to 85% observed a single time. The sample comprised PBMCs. The source is a man under 40 in good health and CMV-seronegative. CDR3s include the opening cysteine and the closing phenylalanine or tryptophan. Each record gives: D gene, CDR3 length, V gene, J gene, clone size, CDR3 DNA, CDR3 protein. A D gene is named only where the DNA matches it firmly. A clone size is listed for some rows: how often the clone was seen (once, few, many), or a class if it is expanded.

>.|13|TRBV30|TRBJ2-7|once
TGTGCCTGGAGTGTACGGGTAGACTACGAGCAGTACTTC
CAWSVRVDYEQYF
>.|15|TRBV7-8|TRBJ2-5|.
TGTGCCAGCAGCTTAGAGTATGACAGGAGAGTGACCCAGTACTTC
CASSLEYDRRVTQYF
>.|13|TRBV11-3|TRBJ2-5|.
TGTGCCAGCAGCTTAGATTTCGAGGAGACCCAGTACTTC
CASSLDFEETQYF
>.|16|TRBV7-6|TRBJ2-2|.
TGTGCCAGCAGCTTGGCCGGGACTCCGATAACCGGGGAGCTGTTTTTT
CASSLAGTPITGELFF
>.|13|TRBV27|TRBJ2-3|.
TGTGCCAGCAGTTTAGAGGGTGCAGATACGCAGTATTTT
CASSLEGADTQYF
>.|13|TRBV10-3|TRBJ1-5|few
TGTGCCATCAGTGGCGTTAGCAATCAGCCCCAGCATTTT
CAISGVSNQPQHF
>.|15|TRBV2|TRBJ1-1|.
TGTGCCAGCAGTGTTGGCGCACCGGGGGACACTGAAGCTTTCTTT
CASSVGAPGDTEAFF
>TRBD1|15|TRBV28|TRBJ1-2|.
TGTGCCAGCAGTTTCCGAGACAGGGATTCCTATGGCTACACCTTC
CASSFRDRDSYGYTF
>.|18|TRBV28|TRBJ1-5|.
TGTGCCAGCAGCCCCGTACAGGGAGGGGGTTATAGCAATCAGCCCCAGCATTTT
CASSPVQGGGYSNQPQHF
>.|18|TRBV18|TRBJ2-1|.
TGTGCCAGCTCACTCTTGATACGAGCGGCGAGCTCCTACAATGAGCAGTTCTTC
CASSLLIRAASSYNEQFF
>TRBD2|20|TRBV5-1|TRBJ2-7|.
TGCGCCAGCAGCCCTACGGGACTAGCGGGAGGGTTAGGGGTCTCCTACGAGCAGTACTTC
CASSPTGLAGGLGVSYEQYF
>.|10|TRBV10-1|TRBJ1-1|.
TGCGCCAGCTACGACAGGAGAGCTTTCTTT
CASYDRRAFF
>.|14|TRBV28|TRBJ2-5|few
TGTGCCAGCAGTTTAGGGGGCCCCACAGAGACCCAGTACTTC
CASSLGGPTETQYF
>.|14|TRBV7-6|TRBJ2-7|few
TGTGCCAGCAGCTCAGCTGCCGGCGGGGCGGAGCAGTACTTC
CASSSAAGGAEQYF
>TRBD1|16|TRBV18|TRBJ2-2|few
TGTGCCAGCTCACCCGTCAGGACAGGACACACCGGGGAGCTGTTTTTT
CASSPVRTGHTGELFF
>TRBD2|14|TRBV10-3|TRBJ2-7|.
TGTGCCATCAGCCTAGCGGGAGTGGGGTACGAGCAGTACTTC
CAISLAGVGYEQYF
>.|14|TRBV28|TRBJ1-6|.
TGTGCCAGCGTAACGGACGGGGGGAATTCACCCCTCCACTTT
CASVTDGGNSPLHF
>TRBD2|14|TRBV4-1|TRBJ2-7|.
TGCGCCAGCAGCCCCCTAGCGGTAGGACACGAGCAGTACTTC
CASSPLAVGHEQYF
>.|17|TRBV13|TRBJ2-3|.
TGTGCCAGCAGCTCGCGTTTGTGGGACACTCTGCGGGATACGCAGTATTTT
CASSSRLWDTLRDTQYF
>.|14|TRBV2|TRBJ2-7|.
TGTGCCAGCAGTGAGGAGGTAATGTCTAGGGAGCAGTACTTC
CASSEEVMSREQYF
>TRBD1|15|TRBV7-8|TRBJ1-1|.
TGTGCCAGCAGCTTAGCCGGGGGGACAGGGGGGACGGCTTTCTTT
CASSLAGGTGGTAFF
>.|14|TRBV5-4|TRBJ2-3|.
TGTGCCAGCAGCTTGTGGCGGGGAACAGATACGCAGTATTTT
CASSLWRGTDTQYF
>TRBD1|16|TRBV7-3|TRBJ1-2|.
TGTGCCAGCAGCTTAACCGGGACAGAAACCGGCTATGGCTACACCTTC
CASSLTGTETGYGYTF
>.|13|TRBV2|TRBJ2-1|.
TGTGCCAGCAGTGAAGTAAGCGAGCATGAGCAGTTCTTC
CASSEVSEHEQFF
>TRBD1|15|TRBV7-7|TRBJ2-2|.
TGTGCCAGCAGCCGGGACAGGCCGAACACCGGGGAGCTGTTTTTT
CASSRDRPNTGELFF
>TRBD2|17|TRBV7-9|TRBJ2-1|.
TGTGCCAGCAGCTTAGTAGGGGCGGGAGCCCCGTGGGATGAGCAGTTCTTC
CASSLVGAGAPWDEQFF
>TRBD1|12|TRBV29-1|TRBJ2-5|.
TGCAGCTTGGGACAGGGTGGCGAGACCCAGTACTTC
CSLGQGGETQYF
>.|13|TRBV5-4|TRBJ1-1|.
TGTGCCAGCAGCTGGACTGAGAACACTGAAGCTTTCTTT
CASSWTENTEAFF
>.|12|TRBV28|TRBJ1-1|.
TGTGCCAGCAGTGGGACACCCACTGAAGCTTTCTTT
CASSGTPTEAFF
>.|14|TRBV13|TRBJ1-2|.
TGTGCCAGCAGCTCGGGCACCGGGGGAGACGGCTACACCTTC
CASSSGTGGDGYTF
>.|16|TRBV28|TRBJ2-7|.
TGTGCCAGCAGTCCCCTCGAGGGGGAGAGTTGTTACGAGCAGTACTTC
CASSPLEGESCYEQYF
>TRBD1|15|TRBV19|TRBJ1-6|.
TGTGCCAGCCGAAGTGGGGGACAGGGGGTTTCACCCCTCCACTTT
CASRSGGQGVSPLHF
>TRBD2|15|TRBV9|TRBJ2-1|.
TGTGCCAGCAGCGTAGCTAGCGGGAGCCACAATGAGCAGTTCTTC
CASSVASGSHNEQFF
>.|13|TRBV6-5|TRBJ2-3|.
TGTGCCAGCAGGGACAGAACCCGAGATACGCAGTATTTT
CASRDRTRDTQYF
>TRBD2|18|TRBV28|TRBJ2-3|.
TGTGCCAGCAGTCCCTTTTTTGGGACTAGCGGATACACAGATACGCAGTATTTT
CASSPFFGTSGYTDTQYF
>.|16|TRBV13|TRBJ1-3|once
TGTGCCAGCAGCTCGACTATCGGAAGCTCTGGAAACACCATATATTTT
CASSSTIGSSGNTIYF
>TRBD1|12|TRBV10-3|TRBJ1-1|.
TGTGCCAACGGACAGGATCACACTGAAGCTTTCTTT
CANGQDHTEAFF
>.|15|TRBV7-9|TRBJ1-1|.
TGTGCCAGCAGCTTAGCGAGGGGGGGGTGGACTGAAGCTTTCTTT
CASSLARGGWTEAFF
>TRBD2|14|TRBV25-1|TRBJ2-1|.
TGTGCCAGCAGTTTGCGGGGGGGCGGCGATGAGCAGTTCTTC
CASSLRGGGDEQFF
>.|20|TRBV15|TRBJ2-6|.
TGTGCCACCAGCAGCCTCACGACAGGCCTTTTCGGATCTGGGGCCAACGTCCTGACTTTC
CATSSLTTGLFGSGANVLTF